This passage covers 21 T cell receptor beta chains from one sample sequenced in a study of T-cell memory formation after mild COVID-19 (TCRdb year 2021). Libraries were constructed by 5' RACE. The run used an Illumina NovaSeq 6000. TCRdb handled the public reads itself, with Q25 trimming in fastp and clone calling in MiXCR, and kept productive beta chains. Each entry is one CDR3 protein sequence, shown with its most common DNA and genes. In all, the sample holds 180,000 or so distinct CDR3 sequences, and around 10% of those were seen once. Jointly, the top ten make up 3.8% of the sample. Sequenced: PBMCs or a T cell subset sorted from them (not recorded which). The receptors come from a man aged 18 to 35 who had mild COVID-19 (a few samples of this study predate the infection). The sample titles of this study are shuffled in the database, so cell type and time point are left out; the donor was told from shared clones.

This clonotype was detected ten times or more. The genes are TRBV4-3 and TRBJ2-2; 8 positions match TRBD1. The CDR3 contains 15 residues. CDR1 is LGHNA and CDR2 is YSLEER in the germline V gene. J was trimmed by 2 bases and V by 4 bases; bases with no gene match: 3. The CDR3 sequence is CASSRQGTNTGELFF. The CDR3 bases are TGCGCCAGCAGCCGACAGGGGACCAACACCGGGGAGCTGTTTTTT.

The chain is built from TRBV18 and TRBJ1-4; D not resolved. Trimming removed 3 bases from V and 8 bases from J, with 7 bases in between. Germline-derived CDR1 and CDR2 are KGHSH and LQKENI. This CDR3 is 12 amino acids long. The CDR3 region is CASSPPGEKLFF. DNA of the CDR3: TGTGCCAGCTCACCCCCGGGCGAAAAACTGTTTTTT. The whole variable domain, remainder taken from reference TRBV18 and TRBJ1-4, is NAGVMQNPRHLVRRRGQEARLRCSPMKGHSHVYWYRQLPEEGLKFMVYLQKENIIDESGMPKERFSAEFPKEGPSILRIQQVVRGDSAAYFCASSPPGEKLFFGSGTQLSVL.

The rearrangement uses TRBV12-3 or TRBV12-4 and TRBJ2-7; the D gene is possibly TRBD1 (6 bases). The CDR3 covers 14 residues. Trimming pared 5 bases from V and 2 bases from J, leaving 13 bases between. The CDR3 spells CASSPAGDTYEQYF. The CDR3 DNA reads as TGTGCCAGCAGTCCCGCAGGGGACACCTACGAGCAGTACTTC.

This clonotype was observed a handful of times. The CDR3 here is CASSLAASGYNEQFF. For the CDR3, the DNA is TGCGCCAGCAGCTTGGCGGCTAGCGGGTACAATGAGCAGTTCTTC. The chain couples TRBV5-1 to TRBJ2-1; 8 bases align to TRBD2. CDR1 and CDR2 from the germline V gene are SGHRS and YFSETQ. CDR3 length equals 15 residues. V trimming: 0 bases; J trimming: 4 bases; junction bases outside the gene matches: 3.

This clonotype appeared many times. The V and J genes are TRBV6-2 or TRBV6-3 and TRBJ2-1; weak D call: TRBD2 (5 bases). Germline assignment: CDR1 MNHEY and CDR2 SVGEGT. V shed 4 bases and J shed 0 bases, with 16 bases lying between them. The CDR3 sequence is 17 residues long. This CDR3 reads CASSSRERALSYNEQFF. The CDR3 coding sequence is TGTGCCAGCAGTTCCCGGGAAAGGGCCCTCTCCTACAATGAGCAGTTCTTC.

Only a few counts were recorded for this clonotype. The J gene is TRBJ1-2, the V gene TRBV12-5; 10 bases align to TRBD1. This CDR3 region has 13 residues. Germline CDR1 LGHNT, CDR2 FRNRAP. J gave up 7 bases and V 4 bases, and 3 bases lay outside the gene matches. CDR3 sequence reads: CASGSRDRGGYTF. The DNA of the CDR3 is TGTGCTAGTGGTTCCCGGGACAGGGGTGGCTACACCTTC.

The chain is built from TRBV20-1 and TRBJ1-5; 7 nucleotides align to TRBD1. The V and J ends lost 6 bases and 2 bases, in that order; junction bases with no gene match: 7. CDR3 length: 14 amino acids. The germline V gene encodes CDR1 DFQATT and CDR2 SNEGSKA (reference sequence). The CDR3 is CSARQGPGNQPQHF. The CDR3 DNA sequence: TGCAGTGCAAGACAGGGTCCGGGCAATCAGCCCCAGCATTTT.

The chain couples TRBV6-1 to TRBJ1-2, with D unclear. This CDR3 has 12 residues. Looked up from germline, CDR1 is MNHNS and CDR2 is SASEGT. Trimming cost V 5 bases and J 6 bases, with 10 bases left between them. The CDR3 nucleotides are TGTGCCAGCAGTCACGTCCGTGATGGCTACACCTTC. This encodes CASSHVRDGYTF.

This clonotype was counted between two and nine times. The chain uses TRBV5-5 and TRBJ1-3; 8 bases are a match to TRBD1. V lost 3 bases, J lost 1 base, and 3 bases stayed unmatched. Germline CDR1 is SGHKS and CDR2 is YYEKEE (reference sequence). The CDR3 has 15 residues. The CDR3 nucleotides read TGTGCCAGCAGCTACGGACAGGGTTCTGGAAACACCATATATTTT. This codes for CASSYGQGSGNTIYF.

This chain joins TRBV7-9 and TRBJ1-5; D uncertain. V lost 1 base and J lost 0, with 7 bases in between. CDR1 and CDR2 from the germline V gene are SEHNR and FQNEAQ (reference sequence). This CDR3 region has 15 residues. CDR3 nucleotides: TGTGCCAGCAGCTTAGGTCAGTTTAGCAATCAGCCCCAGCATTTT. Its protein is CASSLGQFSNQPQHF.

V gene TRBV6-2 or TRBV6-3 combines with J gene TRBJ1-5; D possibly corresponds to TRBD1 (6 bases). There are 14 residues in the CDR3. Deletions cut 6 bases from V and 8 bases from J, with 17 bases between. Germline V CDR1 and CDR2: MNHEY, SVGEGT. CDR3 region: CASRDAGHYKPQHF. The CDR3 region has the DNA TGTGCCAGCAGGGACGCGGGACACTATAAGCCCCAGCATTTT.

This clonotype showed up just a few times. This chain connects TRBV5-8 to TRBJ2-1, with TRBD1 matching over 7 bases. The CDR3 has 13 amino acids. The V and J ends lost 3 bases and 8 bases, in that order; junction bases with no gene match: 5. Germline V CDR1 and CDR2: SGHTS, YDEGEE. The CDR3 nucleotides are TGTGCCAGCAGCTACCACAGGGGTGATGAGCAGTTCTTC. Its protein is CASSYHRGDEQFF.

The chain recombines TRBV11-2 with TRBJ2-3, with TRBD1 as a possible D gene (5 bases). Trimming removed 5 bases at V and 3 bases at J, with 21 bases between. There are 17 residues in the CDR3. Germline CDR1 and CDR2: SGHAT and FQNNGV. For the CDR3, the DNA is TGTGCCAGCAGCCCTGTTGGGGCCCAGCTATTTACAGATACGCAGTATTTT. It is translated as CASSPVGAQLFTDTQYF.

The chain links TRBV5-1 to TRBJ2-3; 10 nucleotides line up with TRBD2. Trimming at V came to 4 bases and at J to 2 bases, leaving 4 bases not matched to a gene. The length of the CDR3 is 15 residues. Germline CDR1 and CDR2: SGHRS and YFSETQ. CDR3 DNA sequence: TGCGCCAGCAGCACTAGCGGGGCTTACACAGATACGCAGTATTTT. It codes for CASSTSGAYTDTQYF.

The J gene is TRBJ2-1, the V gene TRBV20-1; 9 bases match TRBD2. After removal of 6 bases from V and 4 bases from J, the junction contained 7 bases not matched to a gene. The CDR3 contains 14 residues. From germline, CDR1 is DFQATT and CDR2 SNEGSKA (reference sequence). CDR3 sequence (DNA): TGCAGTGCCCAGAAGCTAGCGGGGTACAATGAGCAGTTCTTC. This gives the protein CSAQKLAGYNEQFF.

V usage is TRBV7-2 and J usage is TRBJ2-5, with 15 bases that match TRBD2. The CDR3 has 17 residues. CDR1 and CDR2 from the germline V gene are SGHTA and FQGNSA. With V trimmed by 4 bases and J by 2 bases, 5 bases remained unmatched. CDR3 residues: CASSSGLAGGRQETQYF. As DNA, the CDR3 is TGTGCCAGCAGCTCGGGACTAGCGGGGGGTAGACAAGAGACCCAGTACTTC.

This clonotype was seen ten or more times. The genes are TRBV11-2 and TRBJ2-5; D not certain. The germline CDR1 and CDR2 sequences are SGHAT and FQNNGV. V lost 1 base and J 5 bases, leaving 8 bases between the germline ends. The CDR3 runs 13 residues. The CDR3: CASSLGSRETQYF. CDR3 coding DNA: TGTGCCAGCAGCTTAGGTAGCCGGGAGACCCAGTACTTC.

This clonotype was found a few times. The genes are TRBV12-3 or TRBV12-4 and TRBJ2-1; 11 bases fit TRBD2. Germline trimming cut 2 bases from V and 6 bases from J; bases unmatched to any gene: 3. The CDR3 extends over 15 amino acids. CDR3 bases: TGTGCCAGCAGTTTAAATAGCGGGGGGGCCAATGAGCAGTTCTTC. This encodes CASSLNSGGANEQFF.

The genes are TRBV9 and TRBJ1-6; D remains unclear. The CDR3 contains 15 residues. Germline-derived CDR1 and CDR2 are SGDLS and YYNGEE. Trimming took off 0 bases at V and 13 bases at J, with 17 bases between the two ends. Here the CDR3 DNA reads TGTGCCAGCAGCGTAGAAGTGGACGTCCGAAGGCCCCTCCACTTT. Its protein is CASSVEVDVRRPLHF.

V is TRBV7-2 and J is TRBJ2-5; D tentatively reads TRBD1 or TRBD2 (5 bases each). Germline V lookup: CDR1 SGHTA, CDR2 FQGNSA. The CDR3 contains 15 residues. Trimming shortened V by 3 bases and J by 1 base, and 12 bases separated the two germline ends. This chain's CDR3 is CASSFRDGSQETQYF. In nucleotides, the CDR3 is TGTGCCAGCAGCTTCCGGGACGGCAGCCAAGAGACCCAGTACTTC.

In its sample, this clonotype was seen many times. V gene TRBV4-1 combines with J gene TRBJ2-1; 12 bases agree with TRBD2. Germline V lookup: CDR1 MGHRA, CDR2 YSYEKL. The CDR3 is made up of 19 amino acids. After removal of 3 bases from V and 0 bases from J, the junction contained 9 bases not matched to a gene. Written as DNA, the CDR3 is TGCGCCAGCAGCCATTTAGGACTAGCGGGGACAAGCTCCTACAATGAGCAGTTCTTC. Translated, it gives CASSHLGLAGTSSYNEQFF.